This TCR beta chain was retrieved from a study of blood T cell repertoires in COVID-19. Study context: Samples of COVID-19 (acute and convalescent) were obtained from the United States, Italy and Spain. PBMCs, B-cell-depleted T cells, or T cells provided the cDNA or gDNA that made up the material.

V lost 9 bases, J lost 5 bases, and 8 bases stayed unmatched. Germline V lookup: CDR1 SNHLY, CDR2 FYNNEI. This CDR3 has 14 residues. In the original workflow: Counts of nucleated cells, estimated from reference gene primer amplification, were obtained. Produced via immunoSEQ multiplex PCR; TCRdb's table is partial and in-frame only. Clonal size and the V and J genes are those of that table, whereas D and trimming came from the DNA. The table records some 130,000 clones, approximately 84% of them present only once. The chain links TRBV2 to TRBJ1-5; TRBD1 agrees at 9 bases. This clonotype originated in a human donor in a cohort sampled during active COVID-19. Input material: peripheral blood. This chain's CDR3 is CASHRDRVYQPQHF. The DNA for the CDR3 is TGTGCCAGTCACCGGGACAGGGTCTATCAGCCCCAGCATTTT. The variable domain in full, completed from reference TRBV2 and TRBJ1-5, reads EPEVTQTPSHQVTQMGQEVILRCVPISNHLYFYWYRQILGQKVEFLVSFYNNEISEKSEIFDDQFSVERPDGSNFTLKIRSTKLEDSAMYFCASHRDRVYQPQHFGDGTRLSIL.